This T cell receptor (beta chain) derives from a study of blood T cell repertoires in COVID-19. Whole-study context: Samples representing acute and convalescent COVID-19 were sourced from the United States, Italy and Spain. From T cells, B-cell-depleted T cells, or PBMCs came the material, which was cDNA or gDNA.

Methods used by the authors: The authors estimated nucleated cell counts from reference gene primer amplification. TCRdb keeps only in-frame clones here, not all; method: immunoSEQ multiplex PCR. Clonal size and the V and J genes are those of that table, whereas D and trimming came from the DNA. Counted here are approximately 150,000 clones, approximately 84% occurring once; the ten biggest clones make up about 18%. The V gene's germline CDR1 is SGHKS and CDR2 YYEKEE (reference sequence). Trimming shortened V by 0 bases and J by 0 bases, and 9 bases separated the two germline ends. The CDR3 has 15 amino acids.

This receptor was identified in a woman of 80 years or more with acute or convalescent COVID-19. Sequenced input: peripheral blood. This chain uses TRBV5-5 with TRBJ1-1, with D unresolved. CDR3 in DNA: TGTGCCAGCAGCTTGGCTGGGCAAATGAACACTGAAGCTTTCTTT. Amino acids: CASSLAGQMNTEAFF.